This TCR beta chain was identified in a study of T cell repertoires in cytomegalovirus infection (dated by TCRdb to the late 2010s). Describing the broader study: Peptide stimulations targeted recently identified HLA-C-restricted CMV epitopes, whose presentation resists viral immunomodulation, together with well-studied HLA-B-restricted epitopes. The HLA type of each donor mattered for the analysis, because public TCR beta signatures pointed to carriage of CMV infection along with the matching HLA type. Overall study outcomes, separate from this receptor: The ex vivo response was dominated by HLA-C-restricted CMV-specific TCR beta clonotypes, which also provided the single most frequent clonotype in two of eight donors. In both this cohort and an independent cohort of 350 or so donors, the cumulative frequency of public TCR beta family members distinguished carriers of CMV infection plus the relevant HLA type.

TCRdb shows the sequencer as Illumina HiSeq 1500. The public sequencing data were trimmed at Q25 with fastp and processed into clonotypes with MiXCR by TCRdb, which kept only in-frame beta chains. Records with the same CDR3 protein are collapsed into one entry carrying the most frequent genes and DNA. For this sample there are about 770,000 distinct CDR3 sequences; around 29% appear just once. The ten largest account for 10% to 15% of the sample. Interpreted using the paper, the treatment or condition label stands for: in vitro stimulation with specific CMV peptide epitopes to enrich CMV-specific T cells. This clonotype was recorded a few times. Its target antigen remains unknown. Base-call qualities are not available, and no considerably larger clone is one nucleotide away. V and J are truncated by 3 bases and 4 bases respectively, leaving an intervening sequence of 6 bases. From the cysteine up to the phenylalanine, the CDR3 has a length of 11 residues. Here the CDR3 DNA is all that survives: 33 bases in frame from base 1. In the germline V gene, CDR1 corresponds to SQVTM and CDR2 to ANQGSEA.

The chain uses TRBV29-1 and TRBJ1-2, with no confidently assigned D gene. The TCR originated in a human donor in good health (CMV status not recorded). Some clones in this sample may be carry-over from other donors' samples. Sequencing used cultured CD8+ T cells from PBMCs, obtained from culture after CMV antigen stimulation. The CDR3 reads as follows: CSVERGYGYTF. The DNA is as follows: TGCAGCGTTGAGCGGGGCTATGGCTACACCTTC.